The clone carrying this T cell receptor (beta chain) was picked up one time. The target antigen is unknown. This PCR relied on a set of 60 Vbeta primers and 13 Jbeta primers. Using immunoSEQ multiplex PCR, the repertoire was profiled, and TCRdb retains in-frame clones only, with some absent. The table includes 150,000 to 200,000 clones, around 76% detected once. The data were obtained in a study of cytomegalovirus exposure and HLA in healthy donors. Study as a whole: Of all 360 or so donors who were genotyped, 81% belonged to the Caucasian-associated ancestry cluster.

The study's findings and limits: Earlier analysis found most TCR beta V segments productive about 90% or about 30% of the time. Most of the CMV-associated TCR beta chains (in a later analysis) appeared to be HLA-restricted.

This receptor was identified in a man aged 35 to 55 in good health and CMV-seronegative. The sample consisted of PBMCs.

CDR3: CASARAGDTEAFF. CDR3 nucleotides: TGTGCCAGCGCCCGGGCAGGGGACACTGAAGCTTTCTTT. V gene TRBV6-1 combines with J gene TRBJ1-1, with a weak D call TRBD1 (6 bases). The V gene's germline CDR1 is MNHNS and CDR2 SASEGT. CDR3 size: 13 residues. Trimming removed 8 bases at V and 3 bases at J, with 13 bases between.